Following are 23 T cell receptor beta chains from one sample sequenced in a study of T cells after yellow fever vaccination. From the 5' RACE reads, TCRdb called clonotypes with MiXCR, one entry per CDR3 protein. The table records 450,000 to 650,000 distinct CDR3 sequences, roughly 22% of them present only once. Here the sequenced sample was PBMCs, taken more than 20 days after the first yellow fever vaccination. The receptor source for this set is a man between 18 and 29 years old who received the YFV17D yellow fever vaccine.

Only a few counts were recorded for this clonotype. The chain uses TRBV7-6 and TRBJ2-1; D possibly corresponds to TRBD2 (5 bases). Germline CDR1 SGHVS, CDR2 FNYEAQ. V was shortened by 4 bases and J by 10 bases, with 14 bases between the two germline ends. There are 13 residues in the CDR3. The CDR3 is CASSSGLGREQFF. CDR3 bases: TGTGCCAGCAGCTCTGGGCTAGGGAGAGAGCAGTTCTTC.

The chain recombines TRBV5-1 with TRBJ1-1; 9 bases match TRBD1. CDR3 length equals 17 residues. Germline V gene sequence: CDR1 SGHRS, CDR2 YFSETQ. The J segment lost 4 bases and the V segment lost 2 bases, leaving 12 bases of the junction unmatched. CDR3 in amino acids: CASSLASYRGQGTEAFF. The CDR3 coding sequence is TGCGCCAGCAGCTTAGCCTCGTACAGGGGGCAGGGCACTGAAGCTTTCTTT.

This clonotype occurred a few times. One junction end does not reproduce the germline sequence, and a read error may be involved. The chain is built from TRBV4-3 and TRBJ2-1; D is perhaps TRBD2 (6 bases). Germline V lookup: CDR1 LGHNA, CDR2 YSLEER. The CDR3 loop spans 13 amino acids. This chain's CDR3 is CASSQVTGRTGVF. CDR3 nucleotides: TGCGCCAGCAGCCAAGTAACGGGGCGGACGGGGGTTTTC.

The V call is TRBV6-2 or TRBV6-3, the J call TRBJ2-4, with D unresolved. The CDR3 totals 12 residues. V was clipped by 2 bases and J by 9 bases, with 8 bases between them. Germline CDR1 is MNHEY and CDR2 is SVGEGT. CDR3 DNA: TGTGCCAGCAGTTACAACACCGGCATTCAGTACTTC. This translates into CASSYNTGIQYF.

The V gene is TRBV20-1, the J gene TRBJ1-4; TRBD1 matches 7 bases. This CDR3 contains 13 residues. Per the germline V gene, CDR1 is DFQATT and CDR2 is SNEGSKA (reference sequence). The trim removed 4 bases at V and 9 bases at J, leaving 8 bases unmatched. The CDR3 nucleotides are TGCAGTGCTACTCAGGGGGTGGGCCAAAAACTGTTTTTT. Its translation: CSATQGVGQKLFF.

This clonotype has more than one count but fewer than ten. This rearrangement joins TRBV12-3 or TRBV12-4 to TRBJ2-3; 7 bases are shared with TRBD1. The CDR3 spans 15 residues. Unmatched junction bases numbered 7, after V lost 5 bases and J lost 2 bases. The DNA of the CDR3 is TGTGCCAGCAGTCCCCGACAGGGTTCCACAGATACGCAGTATTTT. Translating gives CASSPRQGSTDTQYF.

The chain joins TRBV18 to TRBJ1-2; 10 bases match TRBD1. V lost 0 bases to trimming and J lost 6 bases; unmatched junction nucleotides: 7. CDR1 is KGHSH and CDR2 is LQKENI in the germline V gene. The CDR3 has 16 residues. CDR3 DNA: TGTGCCAGCTCACCACCGGGACAGGGGAGTTTTAATGGCTACACCTTC. This translates into CASSPPGQGSFNGYTF. The full variable domain, its missing parts supplied by reference TRBV18 and TRBJ1-2, is NAGVMQNPRHLVRRRGQEARLRCSPMKGHSHVYWYRQLPEEGLKFMVYLQKENIIDESGMPKERFSAEFPKEGPSILRIQQVVRGDSAAYFCASSPPGQGSFNGYTFGSGTRLTVV.

This sequence joins TRBV5-1 and TRBJ2-2, with D tentatively TRBD2 (5 bases). V was pared by 3 bases and J by 1 base, with 10 bases between. Germline values: CDR1 SGHRS, CDR2 YFSETQ. This CDR3 spans 15 amino acids. As DNA, the CDR3 is TGCGCCAGCAGCTCGTCCGCGGGGAACACCGGGGAGCTGTTTTTT. This sequence encodes CASSSSAGNTGELFF.

This clonotype was counted a few times. This chain links TRBV5-1 with TRBJ1-6, with D perhaps matching TRBD1 (6 bases). This CDR3 is 13 amino acids long. Germline V gene sequence: CDR1 SGHRS, CDR2 YFSETQ. Trimming removed 4 bases from V and 11 bases from J, with 13 bases in between. CDR3 in DNA: TGCGCCAGCAGCCCCATTCAGGGGACACCCCTCCACTTT. Protein product: CASSPIQGTPLHF.

This clonotype has only a few counts. The chain joins TRBV5-1 to TRBJ2-7, with D maybe TRBD1 (5 bases). The CDR3 is 15 residues long. Germline assignment: CDR1 SGHRS and CDR2 YFSETQ. V dropped 0 bases and J dropped 4 bases, with 14 bases sitting between them. The CDR3 DNA reads TGCGCCAGCAGCTTGGTAAGGGGTACGCTGTACGAGCAGTACTTC. Residues: CASSLVRGTLYEQYF.

CDR3 bases: TGTGCCAGCAGCCTCCGACGGGGAACGAACACCGGGGAGCTGTTTTTT. Amino acids: CASSLRRGTNTGELFF. The chain carries TRBV21-1 and TRBJ2-2. TRBV21-1 is assigned pseudogene status. The CDR3 sequence is 16 residues long.

J is TRBJ1-1 and V is TRBV4-2; tentatively, D is TRBD1 (6 bases). The CDR3 totals 14 residues. Germline CDR1 and CDR2: LGHNA and YNFKEQ. With 8 bases removed from V and 5 bases from J, the gap between germline ends came to 18 bases. The CDR3 spells CASGRRHRDTEAFF. CDR3 sequence (DNA): TGTGCCAGCGGACGTAGACACAGGGATACTGAAGCTTTCTTT.

This clonotype was observed at least ten times. V gene TRBV20-1 combines with J gene TRBJ2-7; 7 positions agree with TRBD2. The germline CDR1 and CDR2 sequences are DFQATT and SNEGSKA (reference sequence). Trimming took 7 bases from V and 7 from J; bases not matched to a gene: 7. The length of the CDR3 is 11 residues. This CDR3 is CSGGLGGEQYF. The CDR3, as DNA: TGCAGTGGTGGACTAGGCGGGGAGCAGTACTTC.

The gene calls are TRBV20-1 and TRBJ1-2; TRBD1 might be the D (5 bases). The V end was cut by 1 base, the J end by 2 bases, with 11 bases between. Germline assignment: CDR1 DFQATT and CDR2 SNEGSKA (reference sequence). This CDR3 contains 14 residues. CDR3 sequence reads: CSARGGGTNYGYTF. In nucleotides, the CDR3 is TGCAGTGCTAGAGGGGGAGGGACCAACTATGGCTACACCTTC.

This clonotype came up a few times. The rearrangement joins TRBV27 to TRBJ2-7; D possibly corresponds to TRBD2 (6 bases). The CDR3 contains 14 residues. CDR1 and CDR2 from the germline V gene are MNHEY and SMNVEV (reference sequence). Trimming removed 3 bases from V and 6 bases from J, with 15 bases in between. CDR3 nucleotides: TGTGCCAGCAGTTTTAGCGGATCGGCCCCCGAGCAGTACTTC. Translated: CASSFSGSAPEQYF.

This clonotype turned up a few times. The V and J genes are TRBV5-1 and TRBJ2-2; D might be TRBD1 (6 bases). V was shortened by 4 bases and J by 6 bases, with 16 bases between the two germline ends. This CDR3 comprises 15 residues. The germline V gene encodes CDR1 SGHRS and CDR2 YFSETQ. The CDR3: CASSLWTELAGELFF. The DNA of the CDR3 is TGCGCCAGCAGCCTATGGACAGAGTTGGCCGGGGAGCTGTTTTTT.

In its sample, this clonotype was seen many times. This chain links TRBV5-1 with TRBJ2-3, with D tentatively TRBD1 or TRBD2 (5 bases each). The CDR3 consists of 15 residues. The V gene's germline CDR1 is SGHRS and CDR2 YFSETQ. Trimming cost V 4 bases and J 5 bases, with 17 bases left between them. CDR3 sequence (DNA): TGCGCCAGCAGCCCGGGACCCCAAGAGGTAGATACGCAGTATTTT. Residues: CASSPGPQEVDTQYF.

The chain couples TRBV24-1 to TRBJ2-3, with a weak D call TRBD1 (6 bases). CDR1 is KGHDR, CDR2 SFDVKD, per germline. V lost 4 bases and J 6 bases, leaving 19 bases between the germline ends. This CDR3 contains 16 residues. This CDR3 reads CATSDLQGHGGDTQYF. CDR3 nucleotide sequence: TGTGCCACCAGTGACCTACAGGGCCACGGTGGGGATACGCAGTATTTT.

The chain combines TRBV6-5 with TRBJ2-5, with 8 nucleotides matching TRBD2. The V gene's germline CDR1 is MNHEY and CDR2 SVGAGI. Trimming cost V 0 bases and J 5 bases; bases outside gene matches: 2. This CDR3 is 14 amino acids long. For the CDR3, the DNA is TGTGCCAGCAGTTACTCGAAGCGGGGGGAGACCCAGTACTTC. Its protein is CASSYSKRGETQYF.

This clonotype was seen only a few times. The chain couples TRBV27 to TRBJ1-1; D is undetermined. Germline V gene lookup returns CDR1 MNHEY and CDR2 SMNVEV (reference sequence). This CDR3 is built from 17 residues. The V end lost 6 bases, the J end lost 1 base, and 21 bases lay between the germline ends. CDR3: CASRRFSRAPPNTEAFF. The CDR3 DNA reads TGTGCCAGCAGACGCTTCTCACGTGCCCCCCCGAACACTGAAGCTTTCTTT.

The V gene is TRBV7-2, the J gene TRBJ1-1; perhaps TRBD1 as D (6 bases). CDR1 and CDR2 from the germline V gene are SGHTA and FQGNSA. Between the trimmed V and J ends, which lost 2 bases and 6 bases, there was a span of 16 bases. This CDR3 region has 15 residues. CDR3 sequence (DNA): TGTGCCAGCAGCTTAAGTATGGGGGCGCAGCCTGAAGCTTTCTTT. Translation gives CASSLSMGAQPEAFF.

This chain connects TRBV6-1 to TRBJ2-7; D tentatively fits TRBD1 or TRBD2 (5 bases each). This CDR3 region has 13 residues. Trimming took off 7 bases at V and 2 bases at J, with 12 bases between the two ends. The germline V gene encodes CDR1 MNHNS and CDR2 SASEGT. The CDR3 sequence is CASIGDGTYEQYV. The CDR3, as DNA: TGTGCCAGCATCGGGGACGGAACCTACGAGCAGTACGTC.

This clonotype was seen many times. The genes are TRBV29-1 and TRBJ2-1; D uncertain. Looked up from germline, CDR1 is SQVTM and CDR2 is ANQGSEA. V was cut by 6 bases and J by 7 bases, with 10 bases left in between. There are 11 residues in the CDR3. In DNA, the CDR3 is TGCAGCGTCACCTCTGTTAATGAGCAGTTCTTC. This sequence encodes CSVTSVNEQFF.